This TCR beta chain was sequenced for a study of beta chain features in type 1 diabetes. Broader study findings: For Type 1 diabetes patients, all four CD4+ subsets carried TCRB CDR3s that were moderately but significantly shorter. It was possible that PCR favored shorter templates, equally so in patients and controls. Fewer junction insertions and more nucleotide deletions appeared in type 1 diabetes patients.

Since all of the isolated RNA was reverse transcribed, expressed TCRB transcripts were what got sequenced. Profiling relied on immunoSEQ multiplex PCR, and the TCRdb table lists in-frame clones only, not all of them. The sample gives about 350,000 clones, about 19% of which show up once; 0.035% to 0.055% is in the top ten. Using CD45RO/CCR7/CD25/CD127/CD95/CD27, CD4+ naive, central memory, regulatory and stem cell-like memory cells were sorted. Germline CDR1 is SQVTM and CDR2 is ANQGSEA. This CDR3 spans 14 amino acids. V gave up 5 bases and J gave up 3 bases, with 16 bases separating them. About this clone itself: Its antigen is still unknown.

Sequencing was done on a sample of naive CD4+ T cells from blood. This chain uses TRBV29-1 with TRBJ2-5, with D perhaps matching TRBD1 (6 bases). The receptor comes from a woman under 30 in good health. In nucleotides, the CDR3 is TGCAGCGTTACAACAGGGTCCGGGGAAGAGACCCAGTACTTC. It specifies CSVTTGSGEETQYF.